The clone carrying this TCR beta chain occurred a few times. Its antigen is as yet unknown. The source of the sample is a study of cytomegalovirus exposure and HLA in healthy donors. Generated by immunoSEQ multiplex PCR, the TCRdb table keeps only in-frame clones and is missing some. Of 200,000 or so clones listed, roughly 80% are singletons. Separate from the approximately 700-subject first cohort was the approximately 120-subject validation cohort, to which the donors belonged. The CDR3 length is 15 residues. V lost 5 bases, J lost 0 bases, and 13 bases lay in between. CDR1 and CDR2 (germline): SGHTA, FQGNSA. Whole-study findings and limits: TCR beta chains numbering more than 150 were designated cytomegalovirus-associated. Three chains tied to CMV proved CMV antigen-specific in vitro. Cytomegalovirus status, reportedly, was diagnosed with high specificity and sensitivity by the classifier.

The rearrangement links TRBV7-2 to TRBJ1-2; D is unclear. The specimen sequenced was PBMCs. This receptor was taken from a woman aged 18-35 years in good health and CMV-seronegative. The CDR3 DNA follows: TGTGCCAGCAGCCAAGAAGTTTCAGCTAACTATGGCTACACCTTC. As protein: CASSQEVSANYGYTF.